This T cell receptor beta chain derives from a study of T cells in Graves' hyperthyroidism and ophthalmopathy. Study-level findings and limits: The model anticipated ophthalmopathy a median about six months pre-onset.

This clonotype has a count of ten or more. What it binds is unknown. Among ophthalmopathy patients, the Clinical Activity Score reached at least 3, the NOSPECS grade reached at least 4, and duration remained under 3 months. What was amplified from RNA transcripts were TCR beta CDR3 regions. The HTBI primer set was used in a first-round RT-PCR of the TCR CDR3. TCRdb itself ran the multiplex PCR reads through MiXCR, one entry per CDR3 protein. The top ten hold around 20% of the sample, which has 400,000 or so distinct CDR3 sequences, roughly 15% seen once. The CDR3 totals 15 residues. Germline CDR1 SGHRS, CDR2 YFSETQ. Losses at the gene ends were 1 base for V and 2 bases for J; bases not matched to a gene: 4.

The chain carries TRBV5-1 and TRBJ2-3, with TRBD2 identical over 7 bases. Sample: blood. The source of this sequence is a woman aged 25-40 years with Graves' ophthalmopathy. DNA of the CDR3: TGCGCCAGCAGCTTGCGGGGGGTGCCCACAGATACGCAGTATTTT. As protein: CASSLRGVPTDTQYF. The whole variable domain, remainder taken from reference TRBV5-1 and TRBJ2-3, is KAGVTQTPRYLIKTRGQQVTLSCSPISGHRSVSWYQQTPGQGLQFLFEYFSETQRNKGNFPGRFSGRQFSNSRSEMNVSTLELGDSALYLCASSLRGVPTDTQYFGPGTRLTVL.